Following are 14 T cell receptor beta chains from one sample sequenced in a study of cytomegalovirus exposure and HLA in healthy donors. PCR was performed using 60 Vbeta and 13 Jbeta primers. Using immunoSEQ multiplex PCR, the repertoire was profiled, and TCRdb retains in-frame clones only, with some absent. The data show around 160,000 clones, 80% seen once. The source material was PBMCs. All receptors come from a man younger than 35 in good health and CMV-seropositive.

This rearrangement joins TRBV7-2 to TRBJ1-1, with D perhaps matching TRBD1 (6 bases). The CDR3 contains 14 residues. Germline CDR1 and CDR2: SGHTA and FQGNSA. The V end lost 5 bases, the J end lost 5 bases, and 15 bases lay between the germline ends. The CDR3 protein is CASSPEWGRTEAFF. Here the CDR3 DNA reads TGTGCCAGCAGCCCAGAGTGGGGGCGGACTGAAGCTTTCTTT.

J is TRBJ2-7 and V is TRBV6-6; D call uncertain. With 6 bases removed from V and 4 bases from J, the gap between germline ends came to 7 bases. The CDR3 covers 11 residues. The germline V gene has CDR1 MNHNY and CDR2 SVGAGI (reference sequence). The CDR3 region has the DNA TGTGCCAGCAGCCAAGCTTACGAGCAGTACTTC. Residues: CASSQAYEQYF.

The chain links TRBV9 to TRBJ2-7, with D perhaps matching TRBD1 (6 bases). This CDR3 region has 13 residues. Trimming pared 3 bases from V and 6 bases from J, leaving 13 bases between. Germline values: CDR1 SGDLS, CDR2 YYNGEE. As DNA, the CDR3 is TGTGCCAGCAGCGGACCAACAGGGCCCGAGCAGTACTTC. The encoded protein is CASSGPTGPEQYF.

The chain links TRBV11-2 to TRBJ2-2, with D tentatively TRBD1 (7 bases). Trimming removed 4 bases from V and 0 bases from J, with 9 bases in between. CDR3 size: 15 residues. In germline, CDR1 is SGHAT, CDR2 FQNNGV. The CDR3 spells CASSSRGANTGELFF. The DNA for the CDR3 is TGTGCCAGCAGCTCCAGGGGGGCGAACACCGGGGAGCTGTTTTTT.

V usage is TRBV18 and J usage is TRBJ1-2; 9 nucleotides line up with TRBD1. The CDR3 length is 15 residues. V lost 2 bases, J lost 4 bases, and 5 bases stayed unmatched. Germline V gives CDR1 KGHSH, CDR2 LQKENI. DNA of the CDR3: TGTGCCAGCTCACCAACGACAGGGGGTGGCTATGGCTACACCTTC. Protein sequence: CASSPTTGGGYGYTF.

The chain combines TRBV18 with TRBJ1-1; a weak D match, TRBD1 (6 bases). The CDR3 loop spans 13 amino acids. Germline assignment: CDR1 KGHSH and CDR2 LQKENI. The V end was cut by 5 bases, the J end by 4 bases, with 11 bases between. As DNA, the CDR3 is TGTGCCAGCTCAGAACTACAGGGCACTGAAGCTTTCTTT. This translates into CASSELQGTEAFF.

The chain carries TRBV7-9 and TRBJ2-2; D might be TRBD2 (5 bases). Germline V lookup: CDR1 SEHNR, CDR2 FQNEAQ (reference sequence). This CDR3 is built from 14 residues. With 3 bases removed from V and 6 bases from J, the gap between germline ends came to 11 bases. CDR3 in amino acids: CASSLELAPGELFF. The CDR3 DNA reads TGTGCCAGCAGCTTGGAGCTAGCTCCCGGGGAGCTGTTTTTT.

As concerns this clone: The identical CDR3 is also encoded by other nucleotide sequences in the sample. The chain links TRBV28 to TRBJ2-7; 7 bases align to TRBD1. Trimming took 3 bases from V and 2 from J; bases not matched to a gene: 1. The germline V gene encodes CDR1 MDHEN and CDR2 SYDVKM. The CDR3 is made up of 13 amino acids. The CDR3: CASSFTGAYEQYF. As DNA, the CDR3 is TGTGCCAGCAGTTTTACAGGGGCCTACGAGCAGTACTTC.

The V call is TRBV9, the J call TRBJ2-7; D might be TRBD1 (6 bases). Trimming cost V 3 bases and J 1 base, with 8 bases left between them. Germline loops: CDR1 SGDLS, CDR2 YYNGEE. The length of the CDR3 is 13 residues. Here the CDR3 reads CASSGGHSYEQYF. The CDR3 nucleotides are TGTGCCAGCAGCGGGGGACATTCCTACGAGCAGTACTTC. The full variable domain, rest sourced from reference TRBV9 and TRBJ2-7, is DSGVTQTPKHLITATGQRVTLRCSPRSGDLSVYWYQQSLDQGLQFLIQYYNGEERAKGNILERFSAQQFPDLHSELNLSSLELGDSALYFCASSGGHSYEQYFGPGTRLTVT.

J is TRBJ1-1 and V is TRBV5-1; D is ambiguous. The CDR3 sequence is 15 residues long. Germline V gene data show CDR1 as SGHRS and CDR2 as YFSETQ. V gave up 0 bases and J gave up 1 base, with 10 bases separating them. In DNA, the CDR3 is TGCGCCAGCAGCTTGGGATGGGCAGAGAACACTGAAGCTTTCTTT. This codes for CASSLGWAENTEAFF. Full variable domain (missing parts from reference TRBV5-1 and TRBJ1-1): KAGVTQTPRYLIKTRGQQVTLSCSPISGHRSVSWYQQTPGQGLQFLFEYFSETQRNKGNFPGRFSGRQFSNSRSEMNVSTLELGDSALYLCASSLGWAENTEAFFGQGTRLTVV.

This clone was detected once. The rearrangement uses TRBV2 and TRBJ2-1; TRBD1 agrees at 9 bases. CDR3 size: 9 residues. The V gene end was trimmed by 11 bases and the J gene end by 11 bases; junction bases not matched to a gene: 1. Germline lookup yields CDR1 SNHLY and CDR2 FYNNEI. CDR3 in amino acids: CAGQGKQFF. CDR3 sequence (DNA): TGTGCCGGACAGGGGAAGCAGTTCTTC.

The rearrangement links TRBV25-1 to TRBJ1-2; 11 bases are a match to TRBD1. Germline V gene sequence: CDR1 MGHDK, CDR2 SYGVNS. This CDR3 has 16 amino acids. After removal of 4 bases from V and 1 base from J, the junction contained 5 bases not matched to a gene. The CDR3 reads CASSGGGTGGNYGYTF. Written as DNA, the CDR3 is TGTGCCAGCAGTGGAGGAGGGACAGGGGGTAACTATGGCTACACCTTC.

The V call is TRBV5-6, the J call TRBJ1-2; D possibly corresponds to TRBD1 (5 bases). Between the trimmed V and J ends, which lost 1 base and 8 bases, there was a span of 21 bases. This CDR3 has 16 amino acids. Germline CDR1 SGHDT, CDR2 YYEEEE. The CDR3 loop reads CASSLRSAGRPRGYTF. In DNA, the CDR3 is TGTGCCAGCAGCTTGCGATCTGCGGGACGTCCCAGGGGCTACACCTTC.

The chain recombines TRBV10-1 with TRBJ2-5; D call uncertain. Trimming left V 6 bases short and J 0 bases short, with 8 bases between. The germline V gene has CDR1 WNHNN and CDR2 SYGVQD (reference sequence). This CDR3 has 13 residues. CDR3 sequence: CASSGGHQETQYF. DNA for the CDR3: TGCGCCAGCAGCGGCGGCCACCAAGAGACCCAGTACTTC.